The 9 T cell receptor beta chains reported below all come from one sample, sequenced in a study of OX40 agonist ivuxolimab in advanced cancers. Generated by immunoSEQ multiplex PCR, the TCRdb table keeps only in-frame clones and is missing some. The sample holds roughly 35,000 clones; approximately 72% are singletons and the top ten take 9.5% to 15%. The sequences come from CD4+ or CD8+ T cells sorted from blood, collected in a trial of the OX40 agonist ivuxolimab. These receptors originate from an adult with an advanced solid tumor such as melanoma, head and neck, liver or kidney cancer.

This clone was observed once. The V and J genes are TRBV15 and TRBJ2-1, with TRBD2 identical over 9 bases. CDR1 is LNHNV and CDR2 is YYDKDF in the germline V gene (reference sequence). V was pared by 0 bases and J by 7 bases, with 10 bases of the junction left unmatched. The CDR3 runs to 17 residues. The CDR3 spells CATSRDPREGLRNEQFF. DNA of the CDR3: TGTGCCACCAGCAGAGATCCGCGGGAGGGTCTTCGGAATGAGCAGTTCTTC. The whole variable domain, filled in from reference TRBV15 and TRBJ2-1, reads DAMVIQNPRYQVTQFGKPVTLSCSQTLNHNVMYWYQQKSSQAPKLLFHYYDKDFNNEADTPDNFQSRRPNTSFCFLDIRSPGLGDTAMYLCATSRDPREGLRNEQFFGPGTRLTVL.

In this sample, this clone turned up a few times. The rearrangement links TRBV4-1 to TRBJ1-4; 7 bases line up with TRBD1. The CDR3 covers 14 residues. V lost 2 bases, J lost 16 bases, and 13 bases stayed unmatched. Per germline, CDR1 MGHRA and CDR2 YSYEKL. The DNA of the CDR3 is TGCGCCAGCAGCCAAAGAATAGGCTCGACAGGGAGGTTTTTT. Amino acid sequence: CASSQRIGSTGRFF.

The chain links TRBV18 to TRBJ1-6; 7 bases are a match to TRBD1. CDR3 length: 16 amino acids. The junction had 8 bases not matched to a gene; V was cut back by 2 bases and J by 7 bases. The germline gives CDR1 KGHSH, CDR2 LQKENI. The CDR3 coding sequence is TGTGCCAGCTCACCATTACCGGGACAGAAGAATTCACCCCTCCACTTT. It yields the protein CASSPLPGQKNSPLHF.

This clone has just a few counts. The J gene is TRBJ2-7, the V gene TRBV7-3; TRBD1 matches at 11 bases. This CDR3 contains 15 residues. After removal of 5 bases from V and 2 bases from J, the junction contained 5 bases not matched to a gene. Germline V lookup: CDR1 SGHTA, CDR2 FQGTGA. The CDR3 DNA sequence: TGTGCCAGCAGCCCTGGGACAGGGGGAGCCTACGAGCAGTACTTC. It is translated as CASSPGTGGAYEQYF. Looking up the rest from reference TRBV7-3 and TRBJ2-7 gives the full variable domain: GAGVSQTPSNKVTEKGKYVELRCDPISGHTALYWYRQSLGQGPEFLIYFQGTGAADDSGLPNDRFFAVRPEGSVSTLKIQRTERGDSAVYLCASSPGTGGAYEQYFGPGTRLTVT.

DNA for the CDR3: TGTGCCAGCAGTTTAAACCCGGACCGGTCCTACGAGCAGTACTTC. Protein product: CASSLNPDRSYEQYF. The chain couples TRBV27 to TRBJ2-7; D is undetermined. Germline V gives CDR1 MNHEY, CDR2 SMNVEV (reference sequence). Trimming took off 2 bases at V and 1 base at J, with 12 bases between the two ends. The CDR3 length is 15 residues.

The chain combines TRBV18 with TRBJ2-2; the D call may be TRBD1 or TRBD2 (6 bases each). Germline V gene data show CDR1 as KGHSH and CDR2 as LQKENI. The length of the CDR3 is 15 residues. The V end was cut by 3 bases, the J end by 5 bases, with 13 bases between. The CDR3 is CASSPVGGGTGELFF. DNA of the CDR3: TGTGCCAGCTCACCCGTCGGGGGCGGAACCGGGGAGCTGTTTTTT.

The table lists this clone with a few counts. J is TRBJ2-3 and V is TRBV29-1; 8 bases are a match to TRBD2. The CDR3 length is 11 residues. The germline gives CDR1 SQVTM, CDR2 ANQGSEA. V shed 8 bases and J 6 bases; nucleotides not matched to a gene: 4. The CDR3 loop reads CSTGGLDTQYF. As DNA, the CDR3 is TGCAGCACGGGAGGGTTGGATACGCAGTATTTT.

This clone rates as medium-sized (0.01 to 0.1%). The chain combines TRBV7-9 with TRBJ2-1; TRBD1 aligns across 10 bases. The CDR3 has 17 residues. With V trimmed by 4 bases and J by 3 bases, 9 bases remained unmatched. Germline CDR1 and CDR2: SEHNR and FQNEAQ (reference sequence). The CDR3 DNA reads as TGTGCCAGCAGCTCGGACGACAGGGGGCTTATCTACAATGAGCAGTTCTTC. Its protein is CASSSDDRGLIYNEQFF.

The rearrangement uses TRBV7-2 and TRBJ2-1, with TRBD2 matching over 9 bases. The V gene's germline CDR1 is SGHTA and CDR2 FQGNSA. This CDR3 region has 16 residues. Losses at the gene ends were 4 bases for V and 7 bases for J; bases not matched to a gene: 11. The CDR3 region is CASSSPWTSDGNEQFF. CDR3 coding DNA: TGTGCCAGCAGCTCCCCCTGGACTAGCGACGGGAATGAGCAGTTCTTC.